One and the same sample provided the 14 T cell receptor beta chains below, sequenced in a study of shared clonotypes between healthy human individuals. Generated by immunoSEQ multiplex PCR, the TCRdb table keeps only in-frame clones and is missing some. The sample lists around 2.1 million clones, approximately 95% occurring once. Sequenced material: naive CD4+ T cells sorted from blood. Subset: CD45RA+ positively selected. The receptors originated from a man aged 18 to 30 in good health.

The table lists this clone with a count of one. V gene TRBV4-3 combines with J gene TRBJ2-7; D possibly corresponds to TRBD2 (5 bases). V lost 0 bases, J lost 7 bases, and 10 bases lay in between. Germline CDR1 LGHNA, CDR2 YSLEER. The CDR3 is 13 residues long. Here the CDR3 DNA reads TGCGCCAGCAGCCAAGATTGGCGCGGGGAGCAGTACTTC. This gives the protein CASSQDWRGEQYF.

The V call is TRBV28, the J call TRBJ2-1; weak D call: TRBD2 (5 bases). Trimming shortened V by 2 bases and J by 10 bases, and 18 bases separated the two germline ends. The germline CDR1 and CDR2 sequences are MDHEN and SYDVKM. The length of the CDR3 is 15 residues. The CDR3 sequence is CASSLVAAGSDEQFF. In DNA form, the CDR3 reads TGTGCCAGCAGTTTAGTAGCCGCGGGCTCGGACGAGCAGTTCTTC.

The CDR3 loop reads CASSPPTGRYEQYF. The CDR3 DNA sequence: TGTGCCAGCAGTCCCCCGACAGGGCGTTACGAGCAGTACTTC. V and J are TRBV6-5 and TRBJ2-7, with 7 bases matching TRBD1. This CDR3 is 14 amino acids long. Germline CDR1 and CDR2: MNHEY and SVGAGI. J lost 4 bases, V lost 5 bases, and 8 bases had no gene match.

Notes on this clone: In the same sample, other DNA sequences code for this CDR3. This rearrangement joins TRBV11-2 to TRBJ2-7; no clear D gene. The CDR3 totals 11 residues. Trimming removed 5 bases at V and 3 bases at J, with 5 bases between. Germline V gene lookup returns CDR1 SGHAT and CDR2 FQNNGV. For the CDR3, the DNA is TGTGCCAGCAGCCTCTACTACGAGCAGTACTTC. Its translation: CASSLYYEQYF. The variable domain in full, completed from reference TRBV11-2 and TRBJ2-7, reads EAGVAQSPRYKIIEKRQSVAFWCNPISGHATLYWYQQILGQGPKLLIQFQNNGVVDDSQLPKDRFSAERLKGVDSTLKIQPAKLEDSAVYLCASSLYYEQYFGPGTRLTVT.

The chain combines TRBV25-1 with TRBJ2-5, with a tentative D call TRBD1 (6 bases). V lost 4 bases to trimming and J lost 4 bases, with 10 bases between them. The CDR3 covers 13 residues. Germline V lookup: CDR1 MGHDK, CDR2 SYGVNS. DNA for the CDR3: TGTGCCAGCAGTGTGGCAGGGGTAGAGACCCAGTACTTC. Its translation is CASSVAGVETQYF.

Notes on this clone: Other DNA sequences in the sample encode the same CDR3. The chain has TRBV5-6 and TRBJ2-3; TRBD1 might be the D (6 bases). Germline V gene data show CDR1 as SGHDT and CDR2 as YYEEEE. Trimming pared 0 bases from V and 0 bases from J, leaving 8 bases between. The CDR3 is 15 amino acids. CDR3 sequence (DNA): TGTGCCAGCAGCTTGGAAACAGGGAGCACAGATACGCAGTATTTT. It encodes CASSLETGSTDTQYF.

The rearrangement links TRBV30 to TRBJ1-1; D not certain. Deletions cut 8 bases from V and 1 base from J, with 14 bases between. The CDR3 covers 13 residues. Germline V gene data show CDR1 as GTSNPN and CDR2 as SVGIG (reference sequence). The CDR3 bases are TGTGCCCGGACTCCACATGAGAACACTGAAGCTTTCTTT. Protein sequence: CARTPHENTEAFF. Filled out from reference TRBV30 and TRBJ1-1, the complete variable domain reads SQTIHQWPATLVQPVGSPLSLECTVEGTSNPNLYWYRQAAGRGLQLLFYSVGIGQISSEVPQNLSASRPQDRQFILSSKKLLLSDSGFYLCARTPHENTEAFFGQGTRLTVV.

J is TRBJ1-2 and V is TRBV28; 7 bases line up with TRBD1. Germline V gene data show CDR1 as MDHEN and CDR2 as SYDVKM. J was trimmed by 5 bases and V by 6 bases; bases with no gene match: 3. The length of the CDR3 is 12 residues. CDR3 coding DNA: TGTGCCAGCAGCAGACAGGGTTATGGCTACACCTTC. This codes for CASSRQGYGYTF.

Comment on this clone: The same CDR3 also results from other DNA sequences found in this sample. V gene TRBV6-5 combines with J gene TRBJ1-1; 10 bases map to TRBD1. CDR1 MNHEY and CDR2 SVGAGI come from the germline V gene. V lost 5 bases, J lost 11 bases, and 2 bases stayed unmatched. This CDR3 contains 11 residues. The CDR3, as DNA: TGTGCCAGCAGTCGACAGGGGGCCGCTTTCTTT. It codes for CASSRQGAAFF.

This rearrangement joins TRBV7-2 to TRBJ2-7; D is unresolved. The V gene lost 7 bases and the J gene lost 5 bases, with 12 bases spanning the gap. The CDR3 spans 12 residues. Germline V CDR1 and CDR2: SGHTA, FQGNSA. CDR3 amino acids: CASTAGPHEQYF. In DNA form, the CDR3 reads TGTGCCAGCACCGCTGGTCCTCACGAGCAGTACTTC.

The chain links TRBV7-2 to TRBJ1-2; 10 bases line up with TRBD1. There are 12 residues in the CDR3. The V gene's germline CDR1 is SGHTA and CDR2 FQGNSA. Unmatched junction bases numbered 2, after V lost 5 bases and J lost 8 bases. For the CDR3, the DNA is TGTGCCAGCAGCGGGACAGGGGCCGGCTACACCTTC. It yields the protein CASSGTGAGYTF.

The chain has TRBV14 and TRBJ1-1, with D perhaps TRBD1 (5 bases). Germline V gene sequence: CDR1 SGHDN, CDR2 FVKESK. The CDR3 totals 14 residues. V dropped 1 base and J dropped 4 bases, with 10 bases sitting between them. In DNA, the CDR3 is TGTGCCAGCAGCCAAGTGAGGGGTAGCACTGAAGCTTTCTTT. As protein: CASSQVRGSTEAFF. Looking up the rest from reference TRBV14 and TRBJ1-1 gives the full variable domain: EAGVTQFPSHSVIEKGQTVTLRCDPISGHDNLYWYRRVMGKEIKFLLHFVKESKQDESGMPNNRFLAERTGGTYSTLKVQPAELEDSGVYFCASSQVRGSTEAFFGQGTRLTVV.

The V and J genes are TRBV27 and TRBJ2-5; 7 bases fit TRBD2. With 2 bases clipped from V and 3 bases from J, the junction kept 6 bases outside the gene matches. The CDR3 length is 15 residues. From germline, CDR1 is MNHEY and CDR2 SMNVEV (reference sequence). The CDR3 DNA reads as TGTGCCAGCAGTTTAATGGGACTACCGGAAGAGACCCAGTACTTC. Amino acid sequence: CASSLMGLPEETQYF.

V is TRBV6-5 and J is TRBJ2-3; TRBD2 agrees at 13 bases. Germline CDR1 and CDR2: MNHEY and SVGAGI. J was trimmed by 2 bases and V by 4 bases; bases with no gene match: 3. The CDR3 loop spans 16 amino acids. CDR3 sequence (DNA): TGTGCCAGCAGTTGGACTAGCGGGGGATCCACAGATACGCAGTATTTT. Its protein product is CASSWTSGGSTDTQYF.